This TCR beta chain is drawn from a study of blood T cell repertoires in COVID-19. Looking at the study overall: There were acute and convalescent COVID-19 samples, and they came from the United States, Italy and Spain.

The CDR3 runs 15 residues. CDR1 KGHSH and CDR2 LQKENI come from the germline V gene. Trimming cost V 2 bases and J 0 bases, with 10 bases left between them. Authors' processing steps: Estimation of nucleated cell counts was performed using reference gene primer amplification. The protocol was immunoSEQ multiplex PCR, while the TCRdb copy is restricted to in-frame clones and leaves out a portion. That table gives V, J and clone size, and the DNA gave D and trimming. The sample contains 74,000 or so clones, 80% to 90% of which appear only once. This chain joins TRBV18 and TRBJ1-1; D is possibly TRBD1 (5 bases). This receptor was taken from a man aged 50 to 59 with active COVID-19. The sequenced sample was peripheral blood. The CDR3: CASSPLGRVNTEAFF. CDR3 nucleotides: TGTGCCAGCTCACCATTGGGCAGGGTGAACACTGAAGCTTTCTTT.